This TCR beta chain was obtained from a study of cytomegalovirus exposure and HLA in healthy donors. At the level of the study: Unique TCR beta sequences numbering fewer than 130 million came from 150 million to 200 million T cells in an earlier analysis.

Losses at the gene ends were 0 bases for V and 7 bases for J; bases not matched to a gene: 3. Looked up from germline, CDR1 is SGHRS and CDR2 is YFSETQ. This CDR3 is 14 amino acids long. Remarks on this clone: Its antigen is not known.

The primer mix had 60 Vbeta and 13 Jbeta primers. Here immunoSEQ multiplex PCR was the method, and the copy in TCRdb shows in-frame clones only, minus some. Here the sample table reports just over 150,000 clones. Unrecorded immune exposures were likely, despite nominal health at sampling. Overall study findings and caveats: Later on, an analysis showed TCR association rates differing by HLA locus, with DRB1 the most and HLA-C the fewest.

The origin of this receptor is a woman aged 60-70 years in good health and CMV-seronegative. The J gene is TRBJ2-1, the V gene TRBV5-1, with TRBD2 identical over 8 bases. Sequenced input: PBMCs. The CDR3 reads CASSLVASGNEQFF. CDR3 DNA: TGCGCCAGCAGCTTGGTGGCTAGCGGGAATGAGCAGTTCTTC.